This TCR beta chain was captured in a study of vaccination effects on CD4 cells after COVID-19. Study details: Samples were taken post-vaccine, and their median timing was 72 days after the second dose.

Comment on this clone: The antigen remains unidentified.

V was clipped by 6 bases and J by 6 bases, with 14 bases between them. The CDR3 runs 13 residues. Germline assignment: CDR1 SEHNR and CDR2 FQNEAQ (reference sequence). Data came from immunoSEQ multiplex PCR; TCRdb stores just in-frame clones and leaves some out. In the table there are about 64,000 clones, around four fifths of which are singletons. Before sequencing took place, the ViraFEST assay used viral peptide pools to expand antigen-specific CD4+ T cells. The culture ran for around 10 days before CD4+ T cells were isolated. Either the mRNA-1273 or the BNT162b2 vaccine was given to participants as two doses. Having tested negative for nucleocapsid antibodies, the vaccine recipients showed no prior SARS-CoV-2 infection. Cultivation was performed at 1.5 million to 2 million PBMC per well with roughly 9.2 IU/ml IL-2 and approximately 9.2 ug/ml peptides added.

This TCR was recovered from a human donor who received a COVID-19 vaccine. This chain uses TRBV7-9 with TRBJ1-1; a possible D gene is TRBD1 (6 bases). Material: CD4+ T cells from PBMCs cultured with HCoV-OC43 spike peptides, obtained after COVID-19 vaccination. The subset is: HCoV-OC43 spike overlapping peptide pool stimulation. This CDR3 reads CASSFTGLAEAFF. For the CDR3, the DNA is TGTGCCAGCAGTTTCACAGGGCTCGCTGAAGCTTTCTTT. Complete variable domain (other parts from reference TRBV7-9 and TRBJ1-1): DTGVSQNPRHKITKRGQNVTFRCDPISEHNRLYWYRQTLGQGPEFLTYFQNEAQLEKSRLLSDRFSAERPKGSFSTLEIQRTEQGDSAMYLCASSFTGLAEAFFGQGTRLTVV.